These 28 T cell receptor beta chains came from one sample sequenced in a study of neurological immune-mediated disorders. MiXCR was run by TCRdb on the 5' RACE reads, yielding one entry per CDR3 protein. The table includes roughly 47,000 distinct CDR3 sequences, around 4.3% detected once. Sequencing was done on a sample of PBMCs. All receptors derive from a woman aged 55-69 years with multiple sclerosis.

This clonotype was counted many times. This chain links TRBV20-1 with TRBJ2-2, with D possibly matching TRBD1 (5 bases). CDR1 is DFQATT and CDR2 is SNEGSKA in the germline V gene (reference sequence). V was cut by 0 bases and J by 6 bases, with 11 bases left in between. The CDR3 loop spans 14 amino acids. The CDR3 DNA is TGCAGTGCTAGAGATCAAGGGGTATCCGGGGAGCTGTTTTTT. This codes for CSARDQGVSGELFF.

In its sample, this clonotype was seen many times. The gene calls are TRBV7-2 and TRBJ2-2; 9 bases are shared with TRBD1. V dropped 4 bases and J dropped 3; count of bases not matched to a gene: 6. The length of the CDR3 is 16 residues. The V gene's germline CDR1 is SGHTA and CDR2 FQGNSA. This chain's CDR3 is CASSSTGTGYTGELFF. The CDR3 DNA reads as TGTGCCAGCAGCTCCACCGGGACAGGGTACACCGGGGAGCTGTTTTTT.

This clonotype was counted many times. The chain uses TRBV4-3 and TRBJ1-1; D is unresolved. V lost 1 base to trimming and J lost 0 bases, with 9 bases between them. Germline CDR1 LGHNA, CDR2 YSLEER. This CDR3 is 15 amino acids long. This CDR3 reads CASSQVRFMNTEAFF. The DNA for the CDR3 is TGCGCCAGCAGCCAAGTGCGCTTCATGAACACTGAAGCTTTCTTT.

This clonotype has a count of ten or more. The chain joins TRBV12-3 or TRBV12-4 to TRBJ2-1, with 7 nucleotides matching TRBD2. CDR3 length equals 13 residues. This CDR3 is CASVRGAYNEQFF. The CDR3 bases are TGTGCTTCGGTCCGGGGGGCCTACAATGAGCAGTTCTTC.

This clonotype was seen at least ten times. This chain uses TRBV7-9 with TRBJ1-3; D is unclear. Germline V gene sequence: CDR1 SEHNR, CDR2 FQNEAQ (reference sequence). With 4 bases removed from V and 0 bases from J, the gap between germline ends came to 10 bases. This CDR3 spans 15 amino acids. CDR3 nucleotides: TGTGCCAGCAGCTCAAGACACCTCTCTGGAAACACCATATATTTT. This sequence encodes CASSSRHLSGNTIYF.

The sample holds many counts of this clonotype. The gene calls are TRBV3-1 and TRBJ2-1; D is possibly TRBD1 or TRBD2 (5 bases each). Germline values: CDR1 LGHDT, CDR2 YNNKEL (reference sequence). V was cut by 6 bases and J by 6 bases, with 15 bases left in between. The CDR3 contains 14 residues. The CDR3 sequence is CASSPRGGGNEQFF. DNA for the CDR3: TGTGCCAGCAGTCCCCGTGGGGGTGGCAATGAGCAGTTCTTC.

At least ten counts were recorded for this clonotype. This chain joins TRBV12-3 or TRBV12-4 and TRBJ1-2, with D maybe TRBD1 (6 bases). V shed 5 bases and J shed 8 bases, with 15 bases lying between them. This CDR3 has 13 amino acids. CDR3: CASSPGHQGGYTF. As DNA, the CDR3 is TGTGCCAGCAGTCCGGGACACCAAGGAGGCTACACCTTC.

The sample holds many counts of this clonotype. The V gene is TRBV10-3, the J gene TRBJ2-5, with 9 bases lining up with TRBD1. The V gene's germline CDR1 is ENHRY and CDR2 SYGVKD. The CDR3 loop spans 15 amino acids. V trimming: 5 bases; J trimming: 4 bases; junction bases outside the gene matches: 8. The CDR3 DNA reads TGTGCCATCAGTCGTCCCGGGACAGGGCGAGAGACCCAGTACTTC. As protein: CAISRPGTGRETQYF.

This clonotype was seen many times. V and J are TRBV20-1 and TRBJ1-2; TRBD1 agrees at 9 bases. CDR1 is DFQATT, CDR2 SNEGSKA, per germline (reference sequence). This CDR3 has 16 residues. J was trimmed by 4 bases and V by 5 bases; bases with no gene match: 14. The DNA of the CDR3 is TGCAGTGCTCGAACGGGACAGGGACCTCTTCCCTATGGCTACACCTTC. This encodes CSARTGQGPLPYGYTF.

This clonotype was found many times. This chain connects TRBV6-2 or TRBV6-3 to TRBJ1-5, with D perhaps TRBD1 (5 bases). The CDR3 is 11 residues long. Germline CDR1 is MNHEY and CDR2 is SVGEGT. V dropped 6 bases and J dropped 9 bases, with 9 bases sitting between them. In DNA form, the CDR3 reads TGTGCCAGCAGCGCTGGGGGGCCCCAGCATTTT. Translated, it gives CASSAGGPQHF.

CDR3 nucleotides: TGCAGTGCGGTGGTGGGGGTCTACCAAGAGACCCAGTACTTC. Protein sequence: CSAVVGVYQETQYF. The V call is TRBV20-1, the J call TRBJ2-5; D is perhaps TRBD1 or TRBD2 (5 bases each). Trimming stripped 6 bases from V and 0 bases from J, with 14 bases between. Germline V gene sequence: CDR1 DFQATT, CDR2 SNEGSKA (reference sequence). The CDR3 runs to 14 residues.

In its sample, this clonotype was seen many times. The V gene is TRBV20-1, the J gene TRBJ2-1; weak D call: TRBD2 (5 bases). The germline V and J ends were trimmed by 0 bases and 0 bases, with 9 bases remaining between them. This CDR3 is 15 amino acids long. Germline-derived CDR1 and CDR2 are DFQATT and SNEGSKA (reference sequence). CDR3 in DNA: TGCAGTGCTAGAGAAGCGGAAAACTCCTACAATGAGCAGTTCTTC. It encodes CSAREAENSYNEQFF.

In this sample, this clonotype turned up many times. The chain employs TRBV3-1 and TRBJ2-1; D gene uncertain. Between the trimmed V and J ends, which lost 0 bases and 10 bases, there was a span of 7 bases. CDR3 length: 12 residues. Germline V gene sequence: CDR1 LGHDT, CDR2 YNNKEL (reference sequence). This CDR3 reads CASSQDGREQFF. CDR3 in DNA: TGTGCCAGCAGCCAAGATGGAAGGGAGCAGTTCTTC.

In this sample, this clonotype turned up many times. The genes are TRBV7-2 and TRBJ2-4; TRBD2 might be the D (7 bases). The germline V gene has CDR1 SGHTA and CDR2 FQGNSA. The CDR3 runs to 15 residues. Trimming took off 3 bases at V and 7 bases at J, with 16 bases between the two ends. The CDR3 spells CASSLGGRSGNIQYF. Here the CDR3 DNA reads TGTGCCAGCAGCTTGGGGGGGCGGTCCGGGAACATTCAGTACTTC.

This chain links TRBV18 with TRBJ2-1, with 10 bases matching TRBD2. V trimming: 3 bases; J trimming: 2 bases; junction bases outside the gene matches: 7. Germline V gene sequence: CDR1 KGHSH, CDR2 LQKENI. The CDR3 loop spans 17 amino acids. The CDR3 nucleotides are TGTGCCAGCTCACCCATACCAACTAGCGGGACCTACAATGAGCAGTTCTTC. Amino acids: CASSPIPTSGTYNEQFF.

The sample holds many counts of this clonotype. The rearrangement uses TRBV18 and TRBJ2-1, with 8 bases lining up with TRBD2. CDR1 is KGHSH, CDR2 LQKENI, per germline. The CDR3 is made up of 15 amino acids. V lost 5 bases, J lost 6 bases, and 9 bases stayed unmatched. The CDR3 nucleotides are TGTGCCAGCTCAACAGGACTAGCTCTTCGCAATGAGCAGTTCTTC. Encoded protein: CASSTGLALRNEQFF.

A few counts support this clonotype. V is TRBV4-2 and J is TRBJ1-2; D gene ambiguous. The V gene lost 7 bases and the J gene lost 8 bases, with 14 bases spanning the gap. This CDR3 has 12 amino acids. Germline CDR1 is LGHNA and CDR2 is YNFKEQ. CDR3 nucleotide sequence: TGTGCCAGCACTTCCAACAGACAAGGCTACACCTTC. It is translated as CASTSNRQGYTF.

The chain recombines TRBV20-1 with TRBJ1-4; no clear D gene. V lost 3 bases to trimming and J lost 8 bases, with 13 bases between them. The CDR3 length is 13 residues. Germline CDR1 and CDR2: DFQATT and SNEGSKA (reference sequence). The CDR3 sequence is CSARDGDKEKLFF. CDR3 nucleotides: TGCAGTGCTAGGGACGGGGATAAGGAAAAACTGTTTTTT.

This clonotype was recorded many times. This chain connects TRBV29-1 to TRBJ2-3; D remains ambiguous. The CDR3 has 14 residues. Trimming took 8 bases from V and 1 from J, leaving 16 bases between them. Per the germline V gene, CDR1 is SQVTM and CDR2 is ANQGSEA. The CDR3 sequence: CSTAGSWGTDTQYF. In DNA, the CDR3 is TGCAGCACCGCTGGGTCATGGGGCACAGATACGCAGTATTTT.

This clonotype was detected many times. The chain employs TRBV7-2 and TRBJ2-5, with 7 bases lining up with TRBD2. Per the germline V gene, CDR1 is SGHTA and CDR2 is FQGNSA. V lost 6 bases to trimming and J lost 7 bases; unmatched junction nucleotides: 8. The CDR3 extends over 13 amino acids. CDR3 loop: CASSPGGSRTQYF. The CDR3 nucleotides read TGTGCCAGCAGTCCGGGGGGTTCCCGGACCCAGTACTTC.

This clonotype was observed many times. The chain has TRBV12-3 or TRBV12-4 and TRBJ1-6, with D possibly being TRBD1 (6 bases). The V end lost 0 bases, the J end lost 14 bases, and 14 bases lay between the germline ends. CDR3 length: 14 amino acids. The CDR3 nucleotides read TGTGCCAGCAGTTTAGCGGGAGGGGGTCGCACCCTCCACTTT. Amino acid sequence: CASSLAGGGRTLHF.

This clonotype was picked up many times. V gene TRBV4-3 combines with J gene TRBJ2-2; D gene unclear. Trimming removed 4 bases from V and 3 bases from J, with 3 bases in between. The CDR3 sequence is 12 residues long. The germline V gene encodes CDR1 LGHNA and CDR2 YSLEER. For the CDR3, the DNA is TGCGCCAGCAGCCGGGACACCGGGGAGCTGTTTTTT. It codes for CASSRDTGELFF.

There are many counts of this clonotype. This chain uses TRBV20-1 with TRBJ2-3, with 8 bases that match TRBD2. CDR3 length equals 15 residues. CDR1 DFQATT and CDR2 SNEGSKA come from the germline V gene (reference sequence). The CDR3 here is CSAESQRGSTDTQYF. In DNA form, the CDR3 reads TGCAGCGCCGAGTCCCAGCGGGGGTCGACAGATACGCAGTATTTT.

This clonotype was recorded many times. CDR3 region: CASSLDRSRLEQYF. The CDR3 coding sequence is TGCGCCAGCAGCCTAGACAGAAGTCGACTCGAGCAGTACTTC. This chain joins TRBV5-1 and TRBJ2-7, with D perhaps TRBD1 (5 bases). V gave up 4 bases and J gave up 6 bases, with 17 bases separating them. The V gene's germline CDR1 is SGHRS and CDR2 YFSETQ. The CDR3 length is 14 residues.

As DNA, the CDR3 is TGTGCCAGCAGTTCCGGAGGAGGGCCCCATAATGAGCAGTTCTTC. Its translation is CASSSGGGPHNEQFF. V and J are TRBV12-3 or TRBV12-4 and TRBJ2-1; possible D gene TRBD2, 6 bases. V lost 4 bases to trimming and J lost 7 bases, with 17 bases between them. The CDR3 is 15 residues long.

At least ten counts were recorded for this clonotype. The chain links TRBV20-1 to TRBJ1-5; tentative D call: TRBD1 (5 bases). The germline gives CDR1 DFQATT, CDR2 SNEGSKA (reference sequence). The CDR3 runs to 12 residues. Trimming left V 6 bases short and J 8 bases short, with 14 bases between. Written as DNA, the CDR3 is TGCAGTGCGATGGGGGGGTGGGAGCCCCAGCATTTT. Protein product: CSAMGGWEPQHF.

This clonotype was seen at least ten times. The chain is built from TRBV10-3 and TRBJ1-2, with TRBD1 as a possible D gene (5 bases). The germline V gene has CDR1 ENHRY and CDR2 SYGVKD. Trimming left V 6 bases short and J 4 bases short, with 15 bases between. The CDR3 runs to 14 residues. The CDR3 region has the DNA TGTGCCATCAGGCGAGACAGTTCTGCCTATGGCTACACCTTC. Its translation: CAIRRDSSAYGYTF.

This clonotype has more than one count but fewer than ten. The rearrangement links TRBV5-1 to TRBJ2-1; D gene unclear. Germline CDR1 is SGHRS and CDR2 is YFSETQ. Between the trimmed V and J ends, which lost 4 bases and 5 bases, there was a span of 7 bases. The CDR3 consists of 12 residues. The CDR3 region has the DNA TGCGCCAGCAGCCCCCTTCACAATGAGCAGTTCTTC. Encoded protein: CASSPLHNEQFF.